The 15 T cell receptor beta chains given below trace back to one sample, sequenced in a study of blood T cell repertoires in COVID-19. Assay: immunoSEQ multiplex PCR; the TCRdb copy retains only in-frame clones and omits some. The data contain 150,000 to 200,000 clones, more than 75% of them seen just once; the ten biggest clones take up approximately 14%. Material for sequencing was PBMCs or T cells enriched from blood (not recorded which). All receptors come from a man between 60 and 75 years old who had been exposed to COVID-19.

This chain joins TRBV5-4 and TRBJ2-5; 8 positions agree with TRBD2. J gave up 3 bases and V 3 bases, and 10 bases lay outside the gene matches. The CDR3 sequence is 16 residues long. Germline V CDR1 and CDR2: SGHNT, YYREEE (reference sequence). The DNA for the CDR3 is TGTGCCAGCAGCTCACGGACTAGCCAGCAGGAAGAGACCCAGTACTTC. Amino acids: CASSSRTSQQEETQYF.

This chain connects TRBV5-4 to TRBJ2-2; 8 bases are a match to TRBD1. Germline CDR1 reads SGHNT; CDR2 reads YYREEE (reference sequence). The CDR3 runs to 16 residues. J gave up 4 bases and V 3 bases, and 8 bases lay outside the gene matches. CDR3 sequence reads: CASSSRTGRATGELFF. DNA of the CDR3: TGTGCCAGCAGCTCACGGACAGGGCGTGCCACCGGGGAGCTGTTTTTT.

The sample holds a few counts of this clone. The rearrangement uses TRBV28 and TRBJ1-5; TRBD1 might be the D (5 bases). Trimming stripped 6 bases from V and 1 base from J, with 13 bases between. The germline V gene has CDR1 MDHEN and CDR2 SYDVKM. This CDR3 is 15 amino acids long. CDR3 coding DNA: TGTGCCAGCAGAAAAAGACAGCCGAGCAATCAGCCCCAGCATTTT. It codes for CASRKRQPSNQPQHF.

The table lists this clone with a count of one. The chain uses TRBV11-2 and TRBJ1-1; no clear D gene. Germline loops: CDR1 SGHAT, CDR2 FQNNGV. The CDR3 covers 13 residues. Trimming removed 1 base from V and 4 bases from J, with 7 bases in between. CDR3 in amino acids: CASSLGSSTEAFF. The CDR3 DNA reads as TGTGCCAGCAGCTTAGGGAGTTCCACTGAAGCTTTCTTT.

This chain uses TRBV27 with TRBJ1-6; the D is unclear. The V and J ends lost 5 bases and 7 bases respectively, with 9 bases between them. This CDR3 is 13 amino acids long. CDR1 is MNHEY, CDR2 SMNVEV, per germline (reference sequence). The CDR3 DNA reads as TGTGCCAGCAGTCGGGAGTACAATTCACCCCTCCACTTT. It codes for CASSREYNSPLHF.

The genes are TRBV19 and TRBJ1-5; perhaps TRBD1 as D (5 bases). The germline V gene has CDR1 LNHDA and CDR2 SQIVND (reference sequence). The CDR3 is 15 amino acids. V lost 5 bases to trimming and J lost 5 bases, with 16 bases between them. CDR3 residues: CASSALGGSYQPQHF. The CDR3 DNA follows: TGTGCCAGTAGTGCCCTGGGGGGTTCCTATCAGCCCCAGCATTTT.

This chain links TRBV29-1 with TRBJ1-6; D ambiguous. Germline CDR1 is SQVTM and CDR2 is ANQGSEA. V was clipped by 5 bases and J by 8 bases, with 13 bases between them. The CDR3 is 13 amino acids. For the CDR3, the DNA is TGCAGCGTTCGGCAGAGCCTAGATTCACCCCTCCACTTT. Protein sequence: CSVRQSLDSPLHF.

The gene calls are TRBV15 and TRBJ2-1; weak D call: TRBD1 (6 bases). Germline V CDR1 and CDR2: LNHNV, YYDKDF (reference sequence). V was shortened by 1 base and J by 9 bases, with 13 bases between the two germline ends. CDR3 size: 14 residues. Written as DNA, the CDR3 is TGTGCCACCAGCAGAGGGGGGCTAGTCGGTGAGCAGTTCTTC. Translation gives CATSRGGLVGEQFF.

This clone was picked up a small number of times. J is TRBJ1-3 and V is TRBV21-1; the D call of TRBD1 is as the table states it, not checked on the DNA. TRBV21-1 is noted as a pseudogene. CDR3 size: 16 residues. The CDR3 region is CASSVRVGWGGNTIYF. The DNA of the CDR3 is TGTGCCAGCAGCGTCAGGGTGGGGTGGGGTGGAAACACCATATATTTT.

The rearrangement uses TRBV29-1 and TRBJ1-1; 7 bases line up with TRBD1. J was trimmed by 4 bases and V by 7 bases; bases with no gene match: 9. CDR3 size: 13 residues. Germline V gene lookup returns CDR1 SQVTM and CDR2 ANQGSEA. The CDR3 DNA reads TGCAGCGGTACGACAGGGTGGGGCACTGAAGCTTTCTTT. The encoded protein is CSGTTGWGTEAFF.

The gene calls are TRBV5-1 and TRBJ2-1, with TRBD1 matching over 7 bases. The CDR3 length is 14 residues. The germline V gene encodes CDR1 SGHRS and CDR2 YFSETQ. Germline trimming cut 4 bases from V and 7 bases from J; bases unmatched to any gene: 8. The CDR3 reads CASSADRRENEQFF. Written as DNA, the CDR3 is TGCGCCAGCAGCGCGGACAGGAGAGAGAATGAGCAGTTCTTC.

In nucleotides, the CDR3 is TGTGCCACCAGCACCCCCGGGGGACTAGCGGGAGGAGGCGAGCAGTACTTC. Translating it yields CATSTPGGLAGGGEQYF. The rearrangement links TRBV15 to TRBJ2-7, with 15 bases identical to TRBD2. The CDR3 spans 17 residues. The V segment lost 4 bases and the J segment 6 bases; nucleotides outside the gene matches: 10. Germline loops: CDR1 LNHNV, CDR2 YYDKDF (reference sequence). The full variable domain, rest sourced from reference TRBV15 and TRBJ2-7, is DAMVIQNPRYQVTQFGKPVTLSCSQTLNHNVMYWYQQKSSQAPKLLFHYYDKDFNNEADTPDNFQSRRPNTSFCFLDIRSPGLGDTAMYLCATSTPGGLAGGGEQYFGPGTRLTVT.

CDR3 nucleotide sequence: TGTGCCTCGAGAAGGGGTGCGGGAGTAGTCGATGAGCAGTTCTTC. Amino acids: CASRRGAGVVDEQFF. The rearrangement joins TRBV6-5 to TRBJ2-1; 7 bases are shared with TRBD2. This CDR3 has 15 amino acids. V was pared by 11 bases and J by 8 bases, with 18 bases of the junction left unmatched. Germline assignment: CDR1 MNHEY and CDR2 SVGAGI.

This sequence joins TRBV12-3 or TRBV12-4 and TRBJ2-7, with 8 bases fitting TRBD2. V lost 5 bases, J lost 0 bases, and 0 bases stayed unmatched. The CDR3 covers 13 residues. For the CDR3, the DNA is TGTGCCAGCAGTACTAGCGGCTCCTACGAGCAGTACTTC. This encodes CASSTSGSYEQYF.

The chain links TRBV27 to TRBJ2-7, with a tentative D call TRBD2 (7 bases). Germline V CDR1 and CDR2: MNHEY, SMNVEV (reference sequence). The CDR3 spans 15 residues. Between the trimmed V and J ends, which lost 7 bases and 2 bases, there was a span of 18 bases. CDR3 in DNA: TGTGCCAGCAACAACATAGGGGGGGAGACCTACGAGCAGTACTTC. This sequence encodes CASNNIGGETYEQYF.